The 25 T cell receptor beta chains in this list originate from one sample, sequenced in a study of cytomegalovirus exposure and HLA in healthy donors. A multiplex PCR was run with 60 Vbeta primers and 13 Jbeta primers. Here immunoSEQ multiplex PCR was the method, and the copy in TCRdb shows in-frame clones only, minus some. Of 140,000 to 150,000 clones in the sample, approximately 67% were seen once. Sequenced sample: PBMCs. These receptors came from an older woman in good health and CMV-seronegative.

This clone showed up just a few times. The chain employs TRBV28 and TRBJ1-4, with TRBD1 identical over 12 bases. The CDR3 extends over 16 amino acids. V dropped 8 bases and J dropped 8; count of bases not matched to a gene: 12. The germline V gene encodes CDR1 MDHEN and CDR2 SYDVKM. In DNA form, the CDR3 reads TGTGCCAGCGGACGGGGACAGGGGGCGATGAGGGAAAAACTGTTTTTT. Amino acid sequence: CASGRGQGAMREKLFF.

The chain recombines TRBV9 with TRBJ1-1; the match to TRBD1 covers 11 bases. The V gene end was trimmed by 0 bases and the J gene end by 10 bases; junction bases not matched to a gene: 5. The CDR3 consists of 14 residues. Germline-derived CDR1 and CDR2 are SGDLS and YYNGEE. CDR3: CASSVGTGGAGAFF. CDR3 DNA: TGTGCCAGCAGCGTAGGGACAGGGGGCGCGGGAGCTTTCTTT.

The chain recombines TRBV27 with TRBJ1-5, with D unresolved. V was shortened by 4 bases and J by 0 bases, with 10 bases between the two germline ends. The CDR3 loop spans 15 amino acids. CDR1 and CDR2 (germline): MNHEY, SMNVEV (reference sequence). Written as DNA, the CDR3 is TGTGCCAGCAGTTCGCGGGCTTATAGCAATCAGCCCCAGCATTTT. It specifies CASSSRAYSNQPQHF.

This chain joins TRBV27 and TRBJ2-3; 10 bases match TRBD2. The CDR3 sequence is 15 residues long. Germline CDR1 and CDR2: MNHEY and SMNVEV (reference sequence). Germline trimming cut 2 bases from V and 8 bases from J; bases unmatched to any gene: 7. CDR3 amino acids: CASSLLAGASGTQYF. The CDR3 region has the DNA TGTGCCAGCAGTTTACTAGCGGGGGCGTCGGGTACGCAGTATTTT.

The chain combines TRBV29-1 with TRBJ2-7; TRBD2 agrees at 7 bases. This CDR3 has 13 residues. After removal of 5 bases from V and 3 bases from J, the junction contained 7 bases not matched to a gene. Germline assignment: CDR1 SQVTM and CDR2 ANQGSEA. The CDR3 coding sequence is TGCAGCGTTCAGCCGGGGGGAGGCTACGAGCAGTACTTC. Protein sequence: CSVQPGGGYEQYF.

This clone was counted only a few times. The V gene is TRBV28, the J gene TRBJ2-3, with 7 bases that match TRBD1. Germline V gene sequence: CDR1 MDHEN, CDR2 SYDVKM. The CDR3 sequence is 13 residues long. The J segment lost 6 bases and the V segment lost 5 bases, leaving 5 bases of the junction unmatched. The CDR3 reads CASSATGEDTQYF. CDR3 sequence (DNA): TGTGCCAGCAGTGCCACAGGGGAGGATACGCAGTATTTT.

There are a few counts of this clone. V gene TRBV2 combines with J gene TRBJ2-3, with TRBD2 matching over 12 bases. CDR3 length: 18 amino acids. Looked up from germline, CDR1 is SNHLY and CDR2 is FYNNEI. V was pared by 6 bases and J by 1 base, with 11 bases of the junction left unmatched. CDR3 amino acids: CASSLAGGARQRTDTQYF. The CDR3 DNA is TGTGCCAGCAGCCTAGCGGGGGGGGCCCGTCAACGCACAGATACGCAGTATTTT.

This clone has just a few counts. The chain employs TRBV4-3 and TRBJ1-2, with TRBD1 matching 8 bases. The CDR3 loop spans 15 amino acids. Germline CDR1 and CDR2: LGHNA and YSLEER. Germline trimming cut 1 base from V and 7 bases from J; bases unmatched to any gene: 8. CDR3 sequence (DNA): TGCGCCAGCAGCCAAGGATCAGGGGGCAAGGGTGGCTACACCTTC. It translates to CASSQGSGGKGGYTF.

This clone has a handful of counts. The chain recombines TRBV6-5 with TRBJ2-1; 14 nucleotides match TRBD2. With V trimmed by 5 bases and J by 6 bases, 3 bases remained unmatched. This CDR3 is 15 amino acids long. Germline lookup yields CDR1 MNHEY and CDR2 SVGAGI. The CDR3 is CASSTGTSGSNEQFF. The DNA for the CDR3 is TGTGCCAGCAGTACAGGGACTAGCGGGAGCAATGAGCAGTTCTTC.

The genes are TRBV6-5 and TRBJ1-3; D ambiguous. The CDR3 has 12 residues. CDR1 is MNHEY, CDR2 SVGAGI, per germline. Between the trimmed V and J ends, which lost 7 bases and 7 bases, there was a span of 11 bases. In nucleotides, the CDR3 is TGTGCCAGCAACGAGGCGGCCAACACCATATATTTT. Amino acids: CASNEAANTIYF.

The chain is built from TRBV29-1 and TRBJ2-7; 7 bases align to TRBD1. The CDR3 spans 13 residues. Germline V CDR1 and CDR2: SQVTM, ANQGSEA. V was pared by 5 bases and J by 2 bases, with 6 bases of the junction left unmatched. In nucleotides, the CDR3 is TGCAGCGTTTTCAAACAGGGGACCTACGAGCAGTACTTC. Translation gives CSVFKQGTYEQYF.

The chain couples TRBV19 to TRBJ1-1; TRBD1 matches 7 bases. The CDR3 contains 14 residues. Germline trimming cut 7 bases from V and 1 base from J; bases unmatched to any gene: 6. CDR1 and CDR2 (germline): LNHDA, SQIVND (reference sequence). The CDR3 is CASKRGLGNTEAFF. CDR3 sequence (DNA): TGTGCCAGTAAAAGGGGGCTGGGGAACACTGAAGCTTTCTTT.

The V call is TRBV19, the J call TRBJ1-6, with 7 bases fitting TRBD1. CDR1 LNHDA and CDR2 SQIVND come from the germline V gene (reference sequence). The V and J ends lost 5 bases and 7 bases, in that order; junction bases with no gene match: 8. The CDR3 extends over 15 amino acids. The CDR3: CASSFATGRNSPLHF. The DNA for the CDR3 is TGTGCCAGTAGTTTCGCGACAGGGCGAAATTCACCCCTCCACTTT.

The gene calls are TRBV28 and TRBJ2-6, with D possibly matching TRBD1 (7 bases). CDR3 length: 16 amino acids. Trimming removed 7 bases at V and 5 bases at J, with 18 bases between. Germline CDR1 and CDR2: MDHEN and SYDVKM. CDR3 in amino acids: CASTLGGTARANVLTF. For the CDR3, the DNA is TGTGCCAGCACCTTAGGAGGGACAGCTAGGGCCAACGTCCTGACTTTC. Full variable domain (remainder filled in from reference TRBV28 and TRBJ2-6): DVKVTQSSRYLVKRTGEKVFLECVQDMDHENMFWYRQDPGLGLRLIYFSYDVKMKEKGDIPEGYSVSREKKERFSLILESASTNQTSMYLCASTLGGTARANVLTFGAGSRLTVL.

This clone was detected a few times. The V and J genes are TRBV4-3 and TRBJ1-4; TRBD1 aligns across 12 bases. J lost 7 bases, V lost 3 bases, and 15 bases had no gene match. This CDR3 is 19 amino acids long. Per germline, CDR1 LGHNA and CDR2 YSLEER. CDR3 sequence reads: CASSQWGQGASRISEKLFF. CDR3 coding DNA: TGCGCCAGCAGCCAGTGGGGACAGGGGGCTTCCCGGATAAGTGAAAAACTGTTTTTT.

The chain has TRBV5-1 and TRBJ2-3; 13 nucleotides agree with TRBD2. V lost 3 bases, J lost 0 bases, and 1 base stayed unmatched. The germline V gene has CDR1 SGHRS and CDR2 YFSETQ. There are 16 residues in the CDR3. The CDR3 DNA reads TGCGCCAGCAGCTCGGGACTAGCGGGGAGCACAGATACGCAGTATTTT. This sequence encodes CASSSGLAGSTDTQYF.

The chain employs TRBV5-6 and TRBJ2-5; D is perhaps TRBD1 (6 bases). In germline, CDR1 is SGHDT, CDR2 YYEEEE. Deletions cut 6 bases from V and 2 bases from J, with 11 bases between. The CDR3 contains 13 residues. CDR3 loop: CASNGQTQETQYF. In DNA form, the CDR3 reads TGTGCCAGCAATGGACAGACGCAAGAGACCCAGTACTTC.

Written as DNA, the CDR3 is TGTGCCAGCAGCTTAGACAGTTCAACTAATGAAAAACTGTTTTTT. The encoded protein is CASSLDSSTNEKLFF. The chain is built from TRBV7-2 and TRBJ1-4; D gene ambiguous. The V end lost 1 base, the J end lost 0 bases, and 6 bases lay between the germline ends. Per germline, CDR1 SGHTA and CDR2 FQGNSA. The CDR3 is 15 residues long. Filled out from reference TRBV7-2 and TRBJ1-4, the complete variable domain reads GAGVSQSPSNKVTEKGKDVELRCDPISGHTALYWYRQSLGQGLEFLIYFQGNSAPDKSGLPSDRFSAERTGGSVSTLTIQRTQQEDSAVYLCASSLDSSTNEKLFFGSGTQLSVL.

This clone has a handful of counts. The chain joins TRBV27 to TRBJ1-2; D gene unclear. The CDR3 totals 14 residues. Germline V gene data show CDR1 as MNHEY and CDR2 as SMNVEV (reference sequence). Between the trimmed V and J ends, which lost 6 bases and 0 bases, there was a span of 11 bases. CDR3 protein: CASSPSGTNYGYTF. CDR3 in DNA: TGTGCCAGCAGCCCCTCGGGGACTAACTATGGCTACACCTTC.

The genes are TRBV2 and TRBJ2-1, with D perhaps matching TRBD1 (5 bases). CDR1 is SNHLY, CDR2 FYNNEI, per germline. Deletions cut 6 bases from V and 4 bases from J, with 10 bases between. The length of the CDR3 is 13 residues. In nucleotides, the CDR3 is TGTGCCAGCAGCCTAGGGGATTACAATGAGCAGTTCTTC. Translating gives CASSLGDYNEQFF.

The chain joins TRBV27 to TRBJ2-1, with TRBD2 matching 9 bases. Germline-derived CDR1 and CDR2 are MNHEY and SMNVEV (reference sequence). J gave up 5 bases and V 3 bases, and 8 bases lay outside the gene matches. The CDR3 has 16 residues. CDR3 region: CASSFLSGSPHNEQFF. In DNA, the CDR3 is TGTGCCAGCAGTTTCCTTAGCGGGAGTCCACACAATGAGCAGTTCTTC.

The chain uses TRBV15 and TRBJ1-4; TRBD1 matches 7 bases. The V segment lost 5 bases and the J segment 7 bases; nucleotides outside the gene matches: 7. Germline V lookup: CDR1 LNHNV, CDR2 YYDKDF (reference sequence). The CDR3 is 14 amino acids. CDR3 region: CATSRRGKGEKLFF. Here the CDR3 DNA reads TGTGCCACCAGCCGCAGGGGGAAGGGTGAAAAACTGTTTTTT.

The CDR3 DNA follows: TGTGCCAGCAGCCCGACCTTGACTAGCGTCGAGCAGTACTTC. Residues: CASSPTLTSVEQYF. This chain uses TRBV7-6 with TRBJ2-7; 8 positions match TRBD2. There are 14 residues in the CDR3. Germline assignment: CDR1 SGHVS and CDR2 FNYEAQ. The V and J ends lost 5 bases and 6 bases, in that order; junction bases with no gene match: 9.

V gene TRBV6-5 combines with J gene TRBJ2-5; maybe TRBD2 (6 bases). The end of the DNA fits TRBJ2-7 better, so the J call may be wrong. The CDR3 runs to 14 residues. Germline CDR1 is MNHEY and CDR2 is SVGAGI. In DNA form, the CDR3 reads TGTGCCAGCATGCACGGGGGTCCTGAGCACGAGCAGTACTTC. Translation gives CASMHGGPEHEQYF.

DNA of the CDR3: TGCGCCAGCAGCTTCCCCGGGGACGAGCAGTACTTC. Its translation is CASSFPGDEQYF. This rearrangement joins TRBV5-1 to TRBJ2-7; tentative D call: TRBD2 (5 bases). V gave up 2 bases and J gave up 5 bases, with 8 bases separating them. CDR1 SGHRS and CDR2 YFSETQ come from the germline V gene. The CDR3 extends over 12 amino acids.